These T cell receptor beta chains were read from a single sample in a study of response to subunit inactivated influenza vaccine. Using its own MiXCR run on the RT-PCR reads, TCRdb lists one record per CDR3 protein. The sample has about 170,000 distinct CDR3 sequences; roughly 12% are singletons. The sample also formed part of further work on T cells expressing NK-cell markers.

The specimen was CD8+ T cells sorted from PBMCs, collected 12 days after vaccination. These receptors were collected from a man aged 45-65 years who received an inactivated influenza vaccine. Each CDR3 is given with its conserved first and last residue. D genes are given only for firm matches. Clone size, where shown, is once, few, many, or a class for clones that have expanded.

CDR3nt: TGTGCCAGCAGCTTAACTAGCGGACAATTAGATACGCAGTATTTT
CDR3aa: CASSLTSGQLDTQYF
abundance: few
d_gene: TRBD2
v_gene: TRBV7-2
j_gene: TRBJ2-3

CDR3nt: TGTGCCAGCAGTCACACGATGGGTTCCGAGCAGTACTTC
CDR3aa: CASSHTMGSEQYF
abundance: -
d_gene: -
v_gene: TRBV7-9
j_gene: TRBJ2-7

CDR3nt: TGCAGTGTATTAGAGGGCCTCGAAGCTTTCTTT
CDR3aa: CSVLEGLEAFF
abundance: -
d_gene: -
v_gene: TRBV20-1
j_gene: TRBJ1-1

CDR3nt: TGTGCCAGCAGCGTCGACGGAGACAACGAGCAGTACTTC
CDR3aa: CASSVDGDNEQYF
abundance: -
d_gene: -
v_gene: TRBV7-2
j_gene: TRBJ2-7

CDR3nt: TGTGCCAGCAGTCCGCGGGGGACGAGCTCCTACAATGAGCAGTTCTTC
CDR3aa: CASSPRGTSSYNEQFF
abundance: many
d_gene: TRBD2
v_gene: TRBV12-3/TRBV12-4
j_gene: TRBJ2-1

CDR3nt: TGTGCCAGCAGTCTGACCTTAAAGACAGGGCAAAACATTCAGTACTTC
CDR3aa: CASSLTLKTGQNIQYF
abundance: few
d_gene: TRBD1
v_gene: TRBV28
j_gene: TRBJ2-4

CDR3nt: TGTGCCTCCTGCCAAGAGGCGTCTTTTACCTACGAGCAGTACTTC
CDR3aa: CASCQEASFTYEQYF
abundance: -
d_gene: -
v_gene: TRBV3-1
j_gene: TRBJ2-7

CDR3nt: TGTGCCAGCAGTAGCGCCCTCAAGGGGGTCGGGGAGCCGTTTTTT
CDR3aa: CASSSALKGVGEPFF
abundance: -
d_gene: -
v_gene: TRBV7-2
j_gene: TRBJ2-2

CDR3nt: TGTGCCAGCAGCCAGCAGGCCCCAGGGCGCACCGGGGAGCTGTTTTTT
CDR3aa: CASSQQAPGRTGELFF
abundance: few
d_gene: -
v_gene: TRBV7-9
j_gene: TRBJ2-2

CDR3nt: TGCGCCAGCAGCCAAGACAGGAATATCAATCAGCCCCAGCATTTT
CDR3aa: CASSQDRNINQPQHF
abundance: -
d_gene: -
v_gene: TRBV4-3
j_gene: TRBJ1-5

CDR3nt: TGTGCCAGCAGCGAAGTTGGGGCACAGGCGAACACTGAAGCTTTCTTT
CDR3aa: CASSEVGAQANTEAFF
abundance: -
d_gene: -
v_gene: TRBV4-2
j_gene: TRBJ1-1

CDR3nt: TGTGCCAGCAGCCAAGATTCAGGGTACACTGAAGCTTTCTTT
CDR3aa: CASSQDSGYTEAFF
abundance: many
d_gene: -
v_gene: TRBV4-2
j_gene: TRBJ1-1

CDR3nt: TGTGCCAGCAGCTCATTACGGGGCGGGGACTCCTCCTACGAGCAGTACTTC
CDR3aa: CASSSLRGGDSSYEQYF
abundance: -
d_gene: -
v_gene: TRBV7-9
j_gene: TRBJ2-7

CDR3nt: TGTGCCAGCAGCTTGGGACTAGCTGAGGTTGAGCAGTTCTTC
CDR3aa: CASSLGLAEVEQFF
abundance: -
d_gene: TRBD2
v_gene: TRBV5-5
j_gene: TRBJ2-1

CDR3nt: TGTGCCAGCAGTTTCGCTCTAGCGGGCAACACCGGGGAGCTGTTTTTT
CDR3aa: CASSFALAGNTGELFF
abundance: few
d_gene: TRBD2
v_gene: TRBV27
j_gene: TRBJ2-2

CDR3nt: TGTGCCAGCAGCCAACGACTAGCGGGAGTATACAATGAGCAGTTCTTC
CDR3aa: CASSQRLAGVYNEQFF
abundance: few
d_gene: TRBD2
v_gene: TRBV3-1
j_gene: TRBJ2-1

CDR3nt: TGTGCCAGCAGTTTTTTCCAGGGACCGTCGGAGACCCAGTACTTC
CDR3aa: CASSFFQGPSETQYF
abundance: few
d_gene: -
v_gene: TRBV27
j_gene: TRBJ2-5

CDR3nt: TGCAGCGTTGGCCGGGGTTTGGGTGAGCAGTACTTC
CDR3aa: CSVGRGLGEQYF
abundance: few
d_gene: -
v_gene: TRBV29-1
j_gene: TRBJ2-7

CDR3nt: TGTGCCAGCAGCGTAGGGAACACCCACTCCTACGAGCAGTACTTC
CDR3aa: CASSVGNTHSYEQYF
abundance: -
d_gene: -
v_gene: TRBV9
j_gene: TRBJ2-7

CDR3nt: TGTGCCACCAGTGATGCCGACACCGGGGAGCTGTTTTTT
CDR3aa: CATSDADTGELFF
abundance: -
d_gene: -
v_gene: TRBV24-1
j_gene: TRBJ2-2

CDR3nt: TGTGCCAGCTCAACAATAGGGCCGAACACTGAAGCTTTCTTT
CDR3aa: CASSTIGPNTEAFF
abundance: -
d_gene: -
v_gene: TRBV18
j_gene: TRBJ1-1

CDR3nt: TGCAGTGCTCCGCTAGAGGGGATGGGACCCTACGAGCAGTACTTC
CDR3aa: CSAPLEGMGPYEQYF
abundance: few
d_gene: -
v_gene: TRBV20-1
j_gene: TRBJ2-7

CDR3nt: TGCAGCGTTGGGGGTGGGACTGAAGCTTTCTTT
CDR3aa: CSVGGGTEAFF
abundance: -
d_gene: -
v_gene: TRBV29-1
j_gene: TRBJ1-1

CDR3nt: TGTGCCAGCTCACCACCCGGGGATCAGCCCCAGCATTTT
CDR3aa: CASSPPGDQPQHF
abundance: -
d_gene: -
v_gene: TRBV18
j_gene: TRBJ1-5

CDR3nt: TGTGCCAGCAGTTTATTGCCCCTGGGGGCCAACGTCCTGACTTTC
CDR3aa: CASSLLPLGANVLTF
abundance: -
d_gene: -
v_gene: TRBV27
j_gene: TRBJ2-6

CDR3nt: TGTGCCACCAGAGGACAGGGAAAAGAGACCCAGTACTTC
CDR3aa: CATRGQGKETQYF
abundance: many
d_gene: TRBD1
v_gene: TRBV15
j_gene: TRBJ2-5

CDR3nt: TGTGCCAGCAGTTACTCGGTGCTAGCTGCCTCTGGGGCCAACGTCCTGACTTTC
CDR3aa: CASSYSVLAASGANVLTF
abundance: -
d_gene: -
v_gene: TRBV6-2/TRBV6-3
j_gene: TRBJ2-6

CDR3nt: TGTGCCAGCAGCAGAGAATATAATTCACCCCTCCACTTT
CDR3aa: CASSREYNSPLHF
abundance: few
d_gene: -
v_gene: TRBV11-2
j_gene: TRBJ1-6

CDR3nt: TGTGCCATCACAGCCCGTGGCAGGACTAGCACAGATACGCAGTATTTT
CDR3aa: CAITARGRTSTDTQYF
abundance: -
d_gene: -
v_gene: TRBV10-3
j_gene: TRBJ2-3

CDR3nt: TGTGCCAGCAGTGGGACCGAGAACTATGGCTACACCTTC
CDR3aa: CASSGTENYGYTF
abundance: -
d_gene: -
v_gene: TRBV6-1
j_gene: TRBJ1-2

CDR3nt: TGTGCCAGCAAAGGGACTAGCGGGGACAATGAGCAGTTCTTC
CDR3aa: CASKGTSGDNEQFF
abundance: many
d_gene: TRBD2
v_gene: TRBV12-3/TRBV12-4
j_gene: TRBJ2-1

CDR3nt: TGTGCCAGCAGTTACTCCCAGACAGGGGGCCTCGGGGAGCTGTTTTTT
CDR3aa: CASSYSQTGGLGELFF
abundance: -
d_gene: TRBD1
v_gene: TRBV6-5
j_gene: TRBJ2-2

CDR3nt: TGTGCCTGGAGTTCTGGGACAGGGTCCTACGAGCAGTACTTC
CDR3aa: CAWSSGTGSYEQYF
abundance: -
d_gene: TRBD1
v_gene: TRBV30
j_gene: TRBJ2-7

CDR3nt: TGTGCCAGCAGCGTAGGGGGTGGGACCCTCTACGAGCAGTACTTC
CDR3aa: CASSVGGGTLYEQYF
abundance: -
d_gene: -
v_gene: TRBV9
j_gene: TRBJ2-7

CDR3nt: TGTGCCATCAGGGACGGGACAGGGGCCAATGAGCAGTTCTTC
CDR3aa: CAIRDGTGANEQFF
abundance: many
d_gene: TRBD1
v_gene: TRBV10-3
j_gene: TRBJ2-1

CDR3nt: TGTGCCAGCAGCTCCTTACAGGGGAGGGACACTGAAGCTTTCTTT
CDR3aa: CASSSLQGRDTEAFF
abundance: few
d_gene: TRBD1
v_gene: TRBV11-2
j_gene: TRBJ1-1

CDR3nt: TGTGCCACCTCGCAGGGAAACCAAGAGACCCAGTACTTC
CDR3aa: CATSQGNQETQYF
abundance: once
d_gene: -
v_gene: TRBV10-3
j_gene: TRBJ2-5

CDR3nt: TGTGCCAGCAGTTTTTGGCGGGAGTACAATGAGCAGTTCTTC
CDR3aa: CASSFWREYNEQFF
abundance: many
d_gene: TRBD2
v_gene: TRBV12-3/TRBV12-4
j_gene: TRBJ2-1

CDR3nt: TGTGCCAGCAGCGTAGCAGGAGGAAACTATGGCTACACCTTC
CDR3aa: CASSVAGGNYGYTF
abundance: -
d_gene: -
v_gene: TRBV9
j_gene: TRBJ1-2

CDR3nt: TGCAGCGTTGAAGATCGGGGACAGGGGGCTGAGACCCAGTACTTC
CDR3aa: CSVEDRGQGAETQYF
abundance: -
d_gene: TRBD1
v_gene: TRBV29-1
j_gene: TRBJ2-5

CDR3nt: TGTGCCAGCAGCTTAGGCCAGGGCCCCTCCTACGAGCAGTACTTC
CDR3aa: CASSLGQGPSYEQYF
abundance: -
d_gene: -
v_gene: TRBV7-6
j_gene: TRBJ2-7

CDR3nt: TGTGCCAGCAGCGTAGGAGTAGCGGGAGTTTCTGATACGCAGTATTTT
CDR3aa: CASSVGVAGVSDTQYF
abundance: few
d_gene: TRBD2
v_gene: TRBV9
j_gene: TRBJ2-3

CDR3nt: TGTGCCAGCAGTCTACTGGGGAGGGAGGGAATGACAGATACGCAGTATTTT
CDR3aa: CASSLLGREGMTDTQYF
abundance: few
d_gene: TRBD2
v_gene: TRBV28
j_gene: TRBJ2-3

CDR3nt: TGTGCCAGCAGTAAGGGACAGTACTACGAGCAGTACTTC
CDR3aa: CASSKGQYYEQYF
abundance: few
d_gene: TRBD1
v_gene: TRBV2
j_gene: TRBJ2-7

CDR3nt: TGTGCCAGCAGTTTGTACGCGGGGGCCTCCTACAATGAGCAGTTCTTC
CDR3aa: CASSLYAGASYNEQFF
abundance: few
d_gene: -
v_gene: TRBV28
j_gene: TRBJ2-1

CDR3nt: -
CDR3aa: CASSSGLAGLKGEQYFGEQYF
abundance: many
d_gene: -
v_gene: TRBV6-2/TRBV6-3
j_gene: TRBJ2-7

CDR3nt: TGCGCCAGCAGCCAAGATTCCGACAGAGGTCAGCCCCAGCATTTT
CDR3aa: CASSQDSDRGQPQHF
abundance: few
d_gene: -
v_gene: TRBV4-3
j_gene: TRBJ1-5